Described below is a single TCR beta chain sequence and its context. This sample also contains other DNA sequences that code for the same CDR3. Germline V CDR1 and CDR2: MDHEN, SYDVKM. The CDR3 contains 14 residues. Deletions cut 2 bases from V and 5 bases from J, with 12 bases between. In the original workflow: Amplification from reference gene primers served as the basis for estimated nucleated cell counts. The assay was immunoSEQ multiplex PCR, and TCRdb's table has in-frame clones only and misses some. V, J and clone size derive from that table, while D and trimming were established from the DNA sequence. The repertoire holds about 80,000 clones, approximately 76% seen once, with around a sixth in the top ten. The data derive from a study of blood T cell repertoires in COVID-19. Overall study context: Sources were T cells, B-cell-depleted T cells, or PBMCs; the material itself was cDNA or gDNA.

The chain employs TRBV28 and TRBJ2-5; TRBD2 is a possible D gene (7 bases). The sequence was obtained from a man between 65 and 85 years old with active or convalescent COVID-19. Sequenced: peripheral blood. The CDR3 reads CASSLTGGGETQYF. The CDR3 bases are TGTGCCAGCAGTTTAACGGGGGGCGGGGAGACCCAGTACTTC.